This record concerns one T cell receptor beta chain sequence. The antigen is not known. The data are from a study of neurological immune-mediated disorders. Background on the study: Relapsing-remitting patients made up about nine tenths of the roughly 34 multiple sclerosis patients, and secondary progressive patients made up 3.

Study-wide results and caveats: No CDR3 amino acid sequences recurred among expanded clones across subjects, suggesting private repertoires in all groups. The repertoires of 18 of 34 multiple sclerosis patients were placed by phylogenetic grouping in a single related-CDR3 cluster, which may be a signature.

The CDR3 is made up of 17 amino acids. Trimming left V 6 bases short and J 3 bases short, with 21 bases between. The germline V gene has CDR1 MNHGY and CDR2 SVAAGI. The cDNA was generated through 5'RACE incorporating 10-nucleotide random UMIs. TCRdb re-called the 5' RACE reads through MiXCR, storing one row per CDR3 protein. The sample has 25,000 to 35,000 distinct CDR3 sequences, roughly 1.6% seen once. The rearrangement joins TRBV6-9 to TRBJ2-1, with D possibly matching TRBD2 (7 bases). Sequencing was carried out using PBMCs. The TCR originated in a woman aged 25 to 39 with multiple sclerosis. CDR3 residues: CASRPTQDSGDYNEQFF. CDR3 nucleotides: TGTGCCAGCAGACCTACCCAGGACAGCGGGGACTACAATGAGCAGTTCTTC.